This T cell receptor beta chain was found in a study of blood T cell repertoires in COVID-19. The junction had 7 bases not matched to a gene; V was cut back by 9 bases and J by 3 bases. Germline CDR1 is LNHDA and CDR2 is SQIVND (reference sequence). This CDR3 has 15 amino acids. Assay: immunoSEQ multiplex PCR; the TCRdb copy retains only in-frame clones and omits some. The table lists 130,000 to 150,000 clones, approximately 92% of them singletons. This receptor was taken from a man between 18 and 29 years old with COVID-19, enrolled during active disease. The specimen was peripheral blood. The J gene is TRBJ1-5, the V gene TRBV19, with 11 bases aligning to TRBD1. The CDR3 spells CASRPGQGDNQPQHF. The CDR3, as DNA: TGTGCCAGCCGTCCGGGACAGGGGGACAATCAGCCCCAGCATTTT.